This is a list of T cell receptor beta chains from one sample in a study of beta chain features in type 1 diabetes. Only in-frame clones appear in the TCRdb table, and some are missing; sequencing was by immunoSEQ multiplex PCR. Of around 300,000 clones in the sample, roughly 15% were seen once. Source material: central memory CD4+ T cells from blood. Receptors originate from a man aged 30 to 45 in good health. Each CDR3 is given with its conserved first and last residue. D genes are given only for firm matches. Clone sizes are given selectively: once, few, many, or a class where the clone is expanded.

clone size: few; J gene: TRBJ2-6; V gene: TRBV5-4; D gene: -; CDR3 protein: CASSLMGTGANVLTF; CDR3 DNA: TGTGCCAGCAGCTTGATGGGGACTGGGGCCAACGTCCTGACTTTC
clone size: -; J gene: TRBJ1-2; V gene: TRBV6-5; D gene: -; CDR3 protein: CASGGRNYGYTF; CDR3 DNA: TGTGCCAGCGGCGGGCGGAACTATGGCTACACCTTC
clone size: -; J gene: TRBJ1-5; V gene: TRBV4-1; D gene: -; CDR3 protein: CASSQGVMGNQPQHF; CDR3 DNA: TGCGCCAGCAGCCAGGGCGTCATGGGCAATCAGCCCCAGCATTTT
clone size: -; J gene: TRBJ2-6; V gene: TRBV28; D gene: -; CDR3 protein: CASSLGGSGANVLTF; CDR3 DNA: TGTGCCAGCAGTTTGGGGGGATCCGGGGCCAACGTCCTGACTTTC
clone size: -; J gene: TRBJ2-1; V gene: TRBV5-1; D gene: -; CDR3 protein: CASGGQEQFF; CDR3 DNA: TGCGCCAGCGGGGGGCAGGAGCAGTTCTTC
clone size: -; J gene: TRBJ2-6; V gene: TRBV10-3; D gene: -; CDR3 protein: CASSGGSGANVLTF; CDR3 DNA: TGTGCCAGCAGCGGCGGATCTGGGGCCAACGTCCTGACTTTC
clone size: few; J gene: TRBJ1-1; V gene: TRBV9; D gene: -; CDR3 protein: CASSVAVNTEAFF; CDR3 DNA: TGTGCCAGCAGCGTAGCTGTAAACACTGAAGCTTTCTTT
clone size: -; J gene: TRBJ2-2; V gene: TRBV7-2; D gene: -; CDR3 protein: CASSSPRGGTNTGELFF; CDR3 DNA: TGTGCCAGCAGCTCCCCCCGGGGAGGAACGAACACCGGGGAGCTGTTTTTT
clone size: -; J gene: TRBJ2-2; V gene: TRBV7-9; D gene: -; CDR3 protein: CASITQGRNTGELFF; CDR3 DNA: TGTGCCAGCATTACCCAGGGGCGTAACACCGGGGAGCTGTTTTTT
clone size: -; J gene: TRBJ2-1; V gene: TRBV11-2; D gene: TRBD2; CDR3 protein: CASSLAGGPYNEQFF; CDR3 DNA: TGTGCCAGCAGCTTAGCGGGGGGGCCCTACAATGAGCAGTTCTTC
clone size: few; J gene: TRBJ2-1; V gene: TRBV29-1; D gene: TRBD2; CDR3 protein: CSFRGGGGIEQFF; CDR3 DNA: TGCAGTTTTCGTGGCGGGGGGGGTATTGAGCAGTTCTTC
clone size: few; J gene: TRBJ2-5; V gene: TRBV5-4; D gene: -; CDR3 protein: CASSRDGETQYF; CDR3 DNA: TGTGCCAGCAGCCGGGACGGAGAGACCCAGTACTTC
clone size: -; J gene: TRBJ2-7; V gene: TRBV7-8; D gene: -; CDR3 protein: CASSPSYEQYF; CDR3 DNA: TGTGCCAGCAGCCCGTCCTACGAGCAGTACTTC
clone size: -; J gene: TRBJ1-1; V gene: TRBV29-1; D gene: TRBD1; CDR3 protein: CSVLGQGRKVAEAFF; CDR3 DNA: TGCAGCGTTTTGGGACAGGGGAGGAAAGTGGCTGAAGCTTTCTTT
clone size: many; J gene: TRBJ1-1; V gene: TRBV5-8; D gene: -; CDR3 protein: CASSLLGGLNTEAFF; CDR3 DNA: TGTGCCAGCAGCTTGTTAGGAGGGTTGAACACTGAAGCTTTCTTT
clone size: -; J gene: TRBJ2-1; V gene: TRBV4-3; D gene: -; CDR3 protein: CASSYGGAGNEQFF; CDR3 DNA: TGCGCCAGCAGCTACGGCGGGGCGGGCAATGAGCAGTTCTTC